The 8 T cell receptor beta chains below were found in one sample sequenced in a study of blood T cells in healthy people across ages. Primers used in a second PCR of roughly 6 to 12 cycles were a sample-barcoded 5' primer and a J-beta primer mix. TCRdb reanalysed the 5' RACE reads using MiXCR and keeps one entry per CDR3 protein. The sample has 760,000 or so distinct CDR3 sequences; roughly 25% are singletons. These data are also associated with another study on T cells of mothers and their children.

Sequenced material: blood. The receptors derive from a boy aged 5-17 years in good health.

This clonotype was picked up one time. This chain connects TRBV2 to TRBJ2-1, with 7 bases that match TRBD2. The CDR3 length is 13 residues. Per germline, CDR1 SNHLY and CDR2 FYNNEI. After removal of 8 bases from V and 1 base from J, the junction contained 2 bases not matched to a gene. The CDR3 here is CASRRESYNEQFF. CDR3 DNA: TGTGCCAGCCGGCGGGAGTCCTACAATGAGCAGTTCTTC.

This clonotype came up a few times. V gene TRBV4-1 combines with J gene TRBJ2-5, with D hard to call. The J call could be wrong; TRBJ2-1 is a better fit for the DNA end. The CDR3 extends over 13 amino acids. CDR1 and CDR2 (germline): MGHRA, YSYEKL. The CDR3, as DNA: TGCGCCAGCAGCTTCATTATCCCCAATGAGCAGTTCTTC. Translating it yields CASSFIIPNEQFF.

The table lists this clonotype with a few counts. The chain has TRBV7-9 and TRBJ2-3, with TRBD1 matching 8 bases. CDR3 length: 15 residues. The V gene's germline CDR1 is SEHNR and CDR2 FQNEAQ (reference sequence). V shed 5 bases and J 0 bases; nucleotides not matched to a gene: 4. CDR3 region: CASSPNRGSTDTQYF. The CDR3 DNA reads as TGTGCCAGCAGCCCCAACAGGGGGAGCACAGATACGCAGTATTTT.

The gene calls are TRBV27 and TRBJ2-4; 12 bases fit TRBD1. CDR3 size: 18 residues. Germline lookup yields CDR1 MNHEY and CDR2 SMNVEV (reference sequence). J gave up 1 base and V 5 bases, and 9 bases lay outside the gene matches. CDR3 region: CASSPGQGATAAKNIQYF. In DNA, the CDR3 is TGTGCCAGCAGTCCGGGACAGGGGGCTACCGCGGCCAAAAACATTCAGTACTTC.

This sequence joins TRBV7-9 and TRBJ2-1; TRBD1 or TRBD2 may be the D gene (5 bases each). The CDR3 has 17 residues. The V end was cut by 4 bases, the J end by 6 bases, with 22 bases between. Germline loops: CDR1 SEHNR, CDR2 FQNEAQ (reference sequence). The CDR3: CASSSTRDREYLNEQFF. Here the CDR3 DNA reads TGTGCCAGCAGCTCCACCCGGGACCGAGAATACCTCAATGAGCAGTTCTTC. Based on the CDR3 plus reference TRBV7-9 and TRBJ2-1, the full variable domain is DTGVSQNPRHKITKRGQNVTFRCDPISEHNRLYWYRQTLGQGPEFLTYFQNEAQLEKSRLLSDRFSAERPKGSFSTLEIQRTEQGDSAMYLCASSSTRDREYLNEQFFGPGTRLTVL.

The chain links TRBV5-1 to TRBJ2-1, with a weak D call TRBD1 (5 bases). Trimming cost V 6 bases and J 3 bases, with 10 bases left between them. The CDR3 totals 13 residues. Germline V gene data show CDR1 as SGHRS and CDR2 as YFSETQ. CDR3 amino acids: CASNPTGYNEQFF. As DNA, the CDR3 is TGCGCCAGCAACCCTACAGGCTACAATGAGCAGTTCTTC.

This clonotype was detected only a few times. The chain employs TRBV5-1 and TRBJ2-7; 7 bases match TRBD1. CDR1 and CDR2 (germline): SGHRS, YFSETQ. The CDR3 totals 14 residues. V lost 3 bases and J lost 4; bases outside the gene matches: 7. The CDR3 DNA is TGCGCCAGCAGCTCGACAGGGATACAATACGAGCAGTACTTC. It encodes CASSSTGIQYEQYF. The full variable domain, completed using reference TRBV5-1 and TRBJ2-7, is KAGVTQTPRYLIKTRGQQVTLSCSPISGHRSVSWYQQTPGQGLQFLFEYFSETQRNKGNFPGRFSGRQFSNSRSEMNVSTLELGDSALYLCASSSTGIQYEQYFGPGTRLTVT.

This clonotype came up a few times. The rearrangement links TRBV29-1 to TRBJ1-4, with a weak D call TRBD1 (5 bases). The germline V and J ends were trimmed by 7 bases and 7 bases, with 16 bases remaining between them. CDR1 is SQVTM, CDR2 ANQGSEA, per germline. The CDR3 sequence is 13 residues long. The DNA of the CDR3 is TGCAGCGCTCTTGACCAGGGAAGTGAAAAACTGTTTTTT. It codes for CSALDQGSEKLFF.